The 2 T cell receptor beta chains reported below all come from one sample, sequenced in a study of blood T cell repertoires in COVID-19. Sequencing used immunoSEQ multiplex PCR; TCRdb keeps in-frame clones, though not all of them. The data hold around 190,000 clones, with 80% to 90% observed a single time. The specimen sequenced was PBMCs or T cells enriched from blood (not recorded which). All receptors derive from a man younger than 35 with acute COVID-19.

The gene calls are TRBV28 and TRBJ2-7, with TRBD1 matching 8 bases. The CDR3 loop spans 16 amino acids. Germline V gene sequence: CDR1 MDHEN, CDR2 SYDVKM. V gave up 5 bases and J gave up 1 base; unmatched junction bases: 10. The CDR3 region has the DNA TGTGCCAGCAGTCCCTATGGGGACAGGTTATCCTACGAGCAGTACTTC. Encoded protein: CASSPYGDRLSYEQYF.

The chain links TRBV28 to TRBJ1-6; D unresolved. Germline CDR1 and CDR2: MDHEN and SYDVKM. The CDR3 runs 15 residues. The V gene lost 4 bases and the J gene lost 0 bases, with 7 bases spanning the gap. Here the CDR3 DNA reads TGTGCCAGCAGTTCCTCGGGCTCCTATAATTCACCCCTCCACTTT. Protein: CASSSSGSYNSPLHF.